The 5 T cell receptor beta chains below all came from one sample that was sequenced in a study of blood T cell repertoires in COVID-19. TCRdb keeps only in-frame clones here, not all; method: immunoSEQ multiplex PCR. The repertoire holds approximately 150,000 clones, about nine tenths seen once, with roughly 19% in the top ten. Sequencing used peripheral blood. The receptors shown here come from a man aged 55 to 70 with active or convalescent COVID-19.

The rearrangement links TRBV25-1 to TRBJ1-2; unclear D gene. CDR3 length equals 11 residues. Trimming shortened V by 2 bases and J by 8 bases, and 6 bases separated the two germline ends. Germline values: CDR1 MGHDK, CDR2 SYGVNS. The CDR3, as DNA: TGTGCCAGCAGTGAAGGAGGCGGCTACACCTTC. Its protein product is CASSEGGGYTF.

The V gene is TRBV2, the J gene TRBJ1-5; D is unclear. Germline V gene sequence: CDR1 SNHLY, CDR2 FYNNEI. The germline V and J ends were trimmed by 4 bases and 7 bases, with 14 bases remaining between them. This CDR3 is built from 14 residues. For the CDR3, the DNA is TGTGCCAGCAGTGCGACATCTGCCAGACAGCCCCAGCATTTT. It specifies CASSATSARQPQHF.

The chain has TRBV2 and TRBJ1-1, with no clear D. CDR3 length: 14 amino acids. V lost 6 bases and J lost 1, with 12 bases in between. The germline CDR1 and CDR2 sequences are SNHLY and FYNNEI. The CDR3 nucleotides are TGTGCCAGCAGGAGGGAGAGGGAGAACACTGAAGCTTTCTTT. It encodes CASRRERENTEAFF.

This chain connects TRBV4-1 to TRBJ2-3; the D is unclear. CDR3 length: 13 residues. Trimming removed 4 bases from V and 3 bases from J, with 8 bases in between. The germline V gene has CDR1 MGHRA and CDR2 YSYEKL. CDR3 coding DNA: TGCGCCAGCAGCCTGACTCGGACAGATACGCAGTATTTT. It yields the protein CASSLTRTDTQYF.

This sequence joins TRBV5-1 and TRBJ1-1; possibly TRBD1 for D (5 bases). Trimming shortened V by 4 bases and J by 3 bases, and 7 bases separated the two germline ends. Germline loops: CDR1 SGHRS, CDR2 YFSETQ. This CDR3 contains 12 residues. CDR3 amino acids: CASSLRDTEAFF. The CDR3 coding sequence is TGCGCCAGCAGCCTCAGGGACACTGAAGCTTTCTTT.